This TCR beta chain derives from a study of cytomegalovirus exposure and HLA in healthy donors. A word on this clone: Its cognate antigen is unknown.

Regarding the study as a whole: One cluster of highly shared sequence variants probably arose as a sequencing artifact. TRBV6-2, TRBV6-3 and some other V segments were excluded as indistinguishable.

It was with 60 Vbeta and 13 Jbeta primers that the PCR ran. Using immunoSEQ multiplex PCR, the repertoire was profiled, and TCRdb retains in-frame clones only, with some absent. The data hold some 180,000 clones, with about 77% observed a single time. The germline V gene encodes CDR1 MDHEN and CDR2 SYDVKM. The CDR3 is 14 amino acids. Deletions cut 5 bases from V and 5 bases from J, with 13 bases between. The J gene is TRBJ2-1, the V gene TRBV28; D might be TRBD1 (6 bases). The sample comprised PBMCs. The TCR originated in a woman aged 30 to 39 in good health and CMV-seronegative. As DNA, the CDR3 is TGTGCCAGCAGTGTACAGGGAGCAGACAATGAGCAGTTCTTC. This sequence encodes CASSVQGADNEQFF.